One sample yielded the 28 T cell receptor beta chains listed below, sequenced in a study of blood T cell repertoires in COVID-19. Profiling relied on immunoSEQ multiplex PCR, and the TCRdb table lists in-frame clones only, not all of them. The sample yields 110,000 to 150,000 clones, about 86% seen once. Sequenced: peripheral blood. Receptors were obtained from a woman aged 60 to 75 with acute or convalescent COVID-19.

The J gene is TRBJ1-1, the V gene TRBV6-5; a possible D gene is TRBD1 (6 bases). The V end lost 6 bases, the J end lost 3 bases, and 17 bases lay between the germline ends. The CDR3 consists of 15 residues. Germline loops: CDR1 MNHEY, CDR2 SVGAGI. For the CDR3, the DNA is TGTGCCAGCAGGAATGTACAGGGCGGTCACACTGAAGCTTTCTTT. This sequence encodes CASRNVQGGHTEAFF.

The rearrangement joins TRBV10-2 to TRBJ2-3; the D gene is possibly TRBD2 (5 bases). V lost 3 bases and J 2 bases, leaving 12 bases between the germline ends. From germline, CDR1 is WSHSY and CDR2 SAAADI. This CDR3 spans 15 amino acids. CDR3: CASSEPSRYTDTQYF. The CDR3 region has the DNA TGCGCCAGCAGTGAACCTAGCAGATACACAGATACGCAGTATTTT.

V and J are TRBV5-1 and TRBJ2-1; 13 bases match TRBD2. CDR1 and CDR2 from the germline V gene are SGHRS and YFSETQ. V trimming: 4 bases; J trimming: 6 bases; junction bases outside the gene matches: 7. This CDR3 has 16 residues. The chain's CDR3 is CASSPRTSGGFNEQFF. CDR3 DNA sequence: TGCGCCAGCAGCCCTCGGACTAGCGGGGGTTTCAATGAGCAGTTCTTC.

This chain joins TRBV12-3 or TRBV12-4 and TRBJ2-3; no definite D call. This CDR3 contains 13 residues. Deletions cut 2 bases from V and 3 bases from J, with 6 bases between. CDR3 protein: CASSLFPTDTQYF. CDR3 in DNA: TGTGCCAGCAGTTTATTCCCTACAGATACGCAGTATTTT.

The chain uses TRBV18 and TRBJ1-2, with D perhaps matching TRBD1 (6 bases). The CDR3 contains 12 residues. With 11 bases removed from V and 3 bases from J, the gap between germline ends came to 13 bases. Germline values: CDR1 KGHSH, CDR2 LQKENI. CDR3 region: CAGQGLDYGYTF. CDR3 coding DNA: TGTGCCGGGCAGGGGCTCGACTATGGCTACACCTTC.

The chain has TRBV6-4 and TRBJ2-5, with 8 bases fitting TRBD1. V shed 5 bases and J 1 base; nucleotides not matched to a gene: 3. The CDR3 has 14 residues. Germline V CDR1 and CDR2: MRHNA, SNTAGT. CDR3 region: CASSTTGVQETQYF. In DNA form, the CDR3 reads TGTGCCAGCAGTACGACAGGGGTCCAAGAGACCCAGTACTTC.

V is TRBV5-1 and J is TRBJ2-5; 9 bases are shared with TRBD2. CDR1 SGHRS and CDR2 YFSETQ come from the germline V gene. The trim removed 1 base at V and 2 bases at J, leaving 6 bases unmatched. The CDR3 length is 16 residues. DNA of the CDR3: TGCGCCAGCAGCTTGATAAGCGGGGGGCCTCAAGAGACCCAGTACTTC. The encoded protein is CASSLISGGPQETQYF.

The chain joins TRBV11-3 to TRBJ1-1; 12 bases map to TRBD1. The CDR3 extends over 15 amino acids. Unmatched junction bases numbered 8, after V lost 5 bases and J lost 7 bases. The germline V gene encodes CDR1 SGHNT and CDR2 YENEEA. CDR3 sequence: CASSTGGQGAGEAFF. CDR3 sequence (DNA): TGTGCCAGCAGCACCGGGGGACAGGGGGCCGGTGAAGCTTTCTTT.

The chain uses TRBV7-3 and TRBJ1-2; a possible D gene is TRBD1 (6 bases). Trimming removed 0 bases from V and 2 bases from J, with 10 bases in between. Germline CDR1 is SGHTA and CDR2 is FQGTGA. The CDR3 is 15 residues long. The CDR3 nucleotides are TGTGCCAGCAGCTTAACGCCAGGGGCCAACTATGGCTACACCTTC. As protein: CASSLTPGANYGYTF.

CDR3 in DNA: TGTGCCAGCAGCCGAATTAACTCCGGGTTACCTAGCACAGATACGCAGTATTTT. This translates into CASSRINSGLPSTDTQYF. This chain uses TRBV3-1 (or the pseudogene TRBV3-2) with TRBJ2-3, with D unclear. The V gene lost 4 bases and the J gene lost 0 bases, with 20 bases spanning the gap. Per the germline V gene, CDR1 is LGHDT and CDR2 is YNNKEL (reference sequence). The CDR3 has 18 residues.

The J gene is TRBJ2-5, the V gene TRBV28; 10 bases map to TRBD2. CDR1 and CDR2 (germline): MDHEN, SYDVKM. The J segment lost 5 bases and the V segment lost 2 bases, leaving 5 bases of the junction unmatched. The CDR3 length is 15 residues. CDR3 sequence (DNA): TGTGCCAGCAGTTTACGAGGTAGCGGGGGGGAGACCCAGTACTTC. This encodes CASSLRGSGGETQYF.

The J gene is TRBJ1-1, the V gene TRBV6-6; TRBD1 matches at 9 bases. CDR1 is MNHNY, CDR2 SVGAGI, per germline (reference sequence). V was clipped by 3 bases and J by 5 bases; unmatched bases: 7. The CDR3 is 15 amino acids. CDR3 DNA sequence: TGTGCCAGCAGTTATCCGGGACAGGGTGATACTGAAGCTTTCTTT. This sequence encodes CASSYPGQGDTEAFF.

This chain uses TRBV5-1 with TRBJ1-6; possibly TRBD1 for D (6 bases). The germline V gene has CDR1 SGHRS and CDR2 YFSETQ. V was clipped by 2 bases and J by 0 bases, with 12 bases between them. The length of the CDR3 is 17 residues. The CDR3 here is CASSFDGTRSYNSPLHF. CDR3 bases: TGCGCCAGCAGCTTCGATGGGACACGCTCCTATAATTCACCCCTCCACTTT.

This clone occurred a few times. The CDR3 DNA reads as TGTGCCAGCAGCTGGCGGGACCAAGAGACCCAGTACTTC. This sequence encodes CASSWRDQETQYF. The chain joins TRBV7-9 to TRBJ2-5; perhaps TRBD2 as D (5 bases). V lost 4 bases and J 0 bases, leaving 6 bases between the germline ends. CDR1 is SEHNR, CDR2 FQNEAQ, per germline (reference sequence). The CDR3 totals 13 residues.

The chain joins TRBV5-1 to TRBJ2-2, with 14 bases aligning to TRBD2. The CDR3 consists of 19 residues. Unmatched junction bases numbered 12, after V lost 4 bases and J lost 4 bases. Germline V gene lookup returns CDR1 SGHRS and CDR2 YFSETQ. The CDR3 DNA follows: TGCGCCAGCAGCCCTAGGACTAGCGGGGGGCCCTCGAGCACCGGGGAGCTGTTTTTT. The encoded protein is CASSPRTSGGPSSTGELFF.

The CDR3 DNA is TGTGCCAGCAGTCCTCGACAGGGCGGCGGTAGCAATCAGCCCCAGCATTTT. This translates into CASSPRQGGGSNQPQHF. The rearrangement links TRBV28 to TRBJ1-5, with TRBD1 matching 7 bases. Germline lookup yields CDR1 MDHEN and CDR2 SYDVKM. This CDR3 is 17 amino acids long. With V trimmed by 5 bases and J by 0 bases, 10 bases remained unmatched.

The gene calls are TRBV28 and TRBJ1-1; D is uncertain. The CDR3 sequence is 16 residues long. The germline CDR1 and CDR2 sequences are MDHEN and SYDVKM. The V end was cut by 5 bases, the J end by 0 bases, with 16 bases between. The CDR3 is CASSRGGVRLNTEAFF. The CDR3 nucleotides are TGTGCCAGCAGTCGCGGCGGGGTCCGGTTGAACACTGAAGCTTTCTTT. Based on the CDR3 plus reference TRBV28 and TRBJ1-1, the full variable domain is DVKVTQSSRYLVKRTGEKVFLECVQDMDHENMFWYRQDPGLGLRLIYFSYDVKMKEKGDIPEGYSVSREKKERFSLILESASTNQTSMYLCASSRGGVRLNTEAFFGQGTRLTVV.

The DNA for the CDR3 is TGTGCCAGTAGTAGCCAGGGGAGTGAAAAACTGTTTTTT. Encoded protein: CASSSQGSEKLFF. The chain uses TRBV19 and TRBJ1-4; D is perhaps TRBD1 (6 bases). This CDR3 contains 13 residues. The germline gives CDR1 LNHDA, CDR2 SQIVND (reference sequence). With 4 bases removed from V and 7 bases from J, the gap between germline ends came to 10 bases.

V gene TRBV3-1 (or the pseudogene TRBV3-2) combines with J gene TRBJ1-2; TRBD1 matches at 9 bases. V trimming: 2 bases; J trimming: 8 bases; junction bases outside the gene matches: 6. Germline lookup yields CDR1 LGHDT and CDR2 YNNKEL (reference sequence). The CDR3 covers 14 residues. The CDR3 loop reads CASSQNRGHDGYTF. The CDR3 DNA sequence: TGTGCCAGCAGCCAAAACAGGGGGCATGACGGCTACACCTTC.

The rearrangement uses TRBV18 and TRBJ1-4; D uncertain. V lost 2 bases, J lost 0 bases, and 4 bases lay in between. Per germline, CDR1 KGHSH and CDR2 LQKENI. The CDR3 has 14 residues. The CDR3 is CASSPYSTNEKLFF. CDR3 DNA: TGTGCCAGCTCACCATATTCAACTAATGAAAAACTGTTTTTT.

This chain links TRBV9 with TRBJ1-1; 9 bases align to TRBD1. Germline V gives CDR1 SGDLS, CDR2 YYNGEE. Trimming took 5 bases from V and 2 from J; bases not matched to a gene: 13. This CDR3 region has 17 residues. The CDR3 region is CASSDRGIEKDNTEAFF. As DNA, the CDR3 is TGTGCCAGCAGTGACAGGGGGATAGAAAAGGATAACACTGAAGCTTTCTTT.

Points on this clone: The junction departs from the called germline gene at one end, perhaps through a read error. The chain has TRBV24-1 and TRBJ2-5; D is undetermined. CDR3 length: 16 amino acids. Germline-derived CDR1 and CDR2 are KGHDR and SFDVKD. The CDR3 nucleotides read TGTGCCACCAGTGATTCCGCCCGTGAGGCCCAAGGGACCCAGTACTTC. Its protein product is CATSDSAREAQGTQYF.

V gene TRBV27 combines with J gene TRBJ1-2; 8 nucleotides align to TRBD1. CDR3 length equals 15 residues. Germline lookup yields CDR1 MNHEY and CDR2 SMNVEV (reference sequence). With V trimmed by 0 bases and J by 7 bases, 7 bases remained unmatched. CDR3 sequence reads: CASSLSPTGAIGYTF. The CDR3 bases are TGTGCCAGCAGTTTATCCCCGACAGGGGCGATTGGCTACACCTTC.

This clone was seen once. This chain joins TRBV12-3 or TRBV12-4 and TRBJ1-2, with 7 bases matching TRBD1. With V trimmed by 8 bases and J by 3 bases, 6 bases remained unmatched. This CDR3 spans 13 amino acids. CDR3 sequence reads: CASSPDRDYGYTF. For the CDR3, the DNA is TGTGCCAGCTCCCCCGACAGGGACTATGGCTACACCTTC.

V is TRBV7-2 and J is TRBJ1-5; no definite D call. V lost 1 base to trimming and J lost 5 bases, with 9 bases between them. CDR1 SGHTA and CDR2 FQGNSA come from the germline V gene. This CDR3 contains 14 residues. For the CDR3, the DNA is TGTGCCAGCAGCTTAGTCAGGACTGATCAGCCCCAGCATTTT. It is translated as CASSLVRTDQPQHF.

The chain combines TRBV4-2 with TRBJ2-3; 12 nucleotides match TRBD2. This CDR3 is built from 17 residues. Germline V CDR1 and CDR2: LGHNA, YNFKEQ. The V gene end was trimmed by 0 bases and the J gene end by 10 bases; junction bases not matched to a gene: 11. CDR3 sequence reads: CASSQEGDRTSGTAQYF. The CDR3 nucleotides read TGTGCCAGCAGCCAAGAAGGGGACCGGACTAGCGGGACTGCGCAGTATTTT.

The rearrangement links TRBV6-5 to TRBJ2-7; tentatively, D is TRBD1 (6 bases). Trimming pared 2 bases from V and 2 bases from J, leaving 10 bases between. CDR1 MNHEY and CDR2 SVGAGI come from the germline V gene. The CDR3 covers 14 residues. CDR3 loop: CASSYPDRPYEQYF. CDR3 DNA sequence: TGTGCCAGCAGTTACCCGGACAGACCCTACGAGCAGTACTTC.

This clone was recorded once. J is TRBJ1-2 and V is TRBV10-2; 10 bases fit TRBD1. J was trimmed by 6 bases and V by 8 bases; bases with no gene match: 6. The V gene's germline CDR1 is WSHSY and CDR2 SAAADI. The CDR3 has 13 residues. The CDR3 region is CASADRGLDGYTF. The CDR3 bases are TGCGCCAGCGCCGACAGGGGGCTAGATGGCTACACCTTC.